This TCR beta chain was sequenced for a study of MAIT cells during Salmonella Paratyphi A infection (dated by TCRdb to 2015 to 2018). For context, the study as a whole: A single dose of 1-5x10^3 CFU of S. Paratyphi A strain NVGH308 was ingested by adult volunteers aged 18 to 60. Starting at diagnosis, diagnosed volunteers were given ciprofloxacin 500 mg twice a day for 14 days.

Germline trimming: 3 bases from V, 6 bases from J; junction bases outside gene matches: 10. The germline V gene (reference sequence) sets CDR1 to DFQATT and CDR2 to SNEGSKA. Its CDR3 holds 15 amino acids, cysteine through phenylalanine. Of all the DNA, just the CDR3 is kept, 45 bases in frame from base 1. General findings and caveats noted by the study authors: Diagnosed volunteers showed more expansion or contraction among top five MAIT clonotypes than healthy controls (roughly 0.5 versus 0.14), suggesting infection-driven repertoire reshaping. From baseline to mid-infection, the space taken up by over-represented MAIT clonotypes dropped significantly (approximately 0.16 to 0.094), whereas no significant difference was seen post-infection. Although the availability of volunteer samples limited sample sizes, the sizes were judged adequate for detecting differences between groups. MAIT TRBV usage was oligoclonal with a preference for TRBV20 and TRBV6, and infection appeared not to change this usage.

Library method: 5' RACE. TCRbeta was amplified in two rounds of PCR using Phusion High-Fidelity polymerase, and the primers added sample-specific barcodes. To build the TCRbeta libraries, template-switch cDNA synthesis was carried out using SMARTScribe reverse transcriptase along with a TRBC-specific primer. The barcoded samples were pooled and then prepared using the NEBNext Ultra DNA Library Prep Kit for Illumina. Sequencing of the libraries took place on an Illumina MiSeq using the MiSeq reagent kit v2, 300 cycles. Per the original workflow: Jemultiplexer was used to demultiplex reads by barcode, and MiTCR with default parameters handled the alignment. Non-functional sequences were removed with VDJtools, and each clonotype was defined by its amino acid sequence, with frequencies calculated from the assigned sequence reads. In the clonal space homeostasis analysis, clonotypes were grouped by frequency into over-represented (0.05-1), large, medium and small bins. TCRdb reworked the public reads: Q25 trimming with fastp, MiXCR clone assembly, productive beta chains retained. Entries are consolidated by CDR3 protein sequence, retaining the most common genes and DNA. What appears here as the V and J calls and clone size reflects TCRdb's work, not the paper's. The sample data list about 710 distinct CDR3 sequences, and about 18% of these were observed just once. Of the sample, roughly 36% is held by the ten largest clones.

The time point label, as the study defines it: after infection, following antibiotic treatment. MAIT cells were defined as Valpha7.2+ CD161+ T cells and were identified and sorted by flow cytometry. Circulating MAIT cell TCRbeta repertoires were profiled longitudinally in five or six volunteers in whom enteric fever developed after controlled oral challenge with live Salmonella Paratyphi A. Every diagnosed volunteer provided MAIT cell samples at three timepoints: pre-infection, mid-infection and post-infection. A diagnosis of enteric fever was based on Paratyphi A bacteremia and/or a persistent fever above 38 degrees C that lasted longer than 12 hours. Infection was diagnosed in challenged volunteers between day 4 and day 7 after challenge. For RNA extraction, roughly 5,000 to 10,000 MAIT cells from each sample were sorted straight into RNAqueous-Micro lysis buffer. Lymphoprep gradient centrifugation was used to isolate peripheral blood mononuclear cells from blood samples and leukocyte cones. Sorting was done on either a BD FACSAria Fusion or a BD FACSAria III sorter.

This clonotype is characterized as medium-sized (0.01 to 0.1%). No antigen is known for it. The record has no base qualities; no much larger clone is one base away. This TCR was recovered from a person between 18 and 70 years old who was deliberately infected with Salmonella Paratyphi A in a paratyphoid fever challenge study. Sequencing was performed on MAIT cells from blood, taken at the last sampling point of the challenge study. The sequence joins TRBV20-1 to TRBJ2-1; 8 bases in between match TRBD2. The DNA reads as follows: TGCAGTGCTAGTATCCCCGGACTAGCAGCCAATGAGCAGTTCTTC. This yields the protein CSASIPGLAANEQFF.